The 10 T cell receptor beta chains below come from one sample, sequenced in a study of response to subunit inactivated influenza vaccine. TCRdb re-called the RT-PCR reads through MiXCR, storing one row per CDR3 protein. The table lists more than 450,000 distinct CDR3 sequences, over 9.5% of them singletons, with around 9.6% in the top ten. The sequences come from PBMCs from blood, collected on the day of vaccination. These receptors were obtained from a man between 45 and 60 years old who received an inactivated influenza vaccine.

This clonotype was detected many times. The rearrangement links TRBV10-3 to TRBJ2-1; 8 bases align to TRBD2. The germline V gene has CDR1 ENHRY and CDR2 SYGVKD. V was pared by 3 bases and J by 5 bases, with 9 bases of the junction left unmatched. This CDR3 has 16 amino acids. This chain's CDR3 is CAISDLGTRSHNEQFF. In DNA, the CDR3 is TGTGCCATCAGTGACCTTGGGACTAGGAGTCACAATGAGCAGTTCTTC.

There are many counts of this clonotype. The V and J genes are TRBV12-3 or TRBV12-4 and TRBJ2-3; 11 bases agree with TRBD1. The CDR3 sequence is 15 residues long. The ends lost 5 bases at V and 3 bases at J; junction bases unmatched: 4. The CDR3 loop is CASSPDRGRTDTQYF. CDR3 bases: TGTGCCAGCAGTCCGGACAGGGGGCGTACAGATACGCAGTATTTT.

This chain joins TRBV30 and TRBJ1-2; D uncertain. This CDR3 is 11 amino acids long. Germline V CDR1 and CDR2: GTSNPN, SVGIG (reference sequence). V lost 3 bases, J lost 4 bases, and 6 bases lay in between. The CDR3 here is CAWRRSYGYTF. As DNA, the CDR3 is TGTGCCTGGAGACGTTCCTATGGCTACACCTTC.

This clonotype has more than one count but fewer than ten. The CDR3 loop reads CASSVGLKGGSTDTQYF. CDR3 bases: TGCGCCAGCAGCGTGGGCCTAAAGGGGGGGAGCACAGATACGCAGTATTTT. The V call is TRBV5-1, the J call TRBJ2-3; tentatively, D is TRBD2 (7 bases). This CDR3 region has 17 residues. V dropped 4 bases and J dropped 0 bases, with 18 bases sitting between them. Germline lookup yields CDR1 SGHRS and CDR2 YFSETQ. Drawing the rest from reference TRBV5-1 and TRBJ2-3, the complete variable domain is KAGVTQTPRYLIKTRGQQVTLSCSPISGHRSVSWYQQTPGQGLQFLFEYFSETQRNKGNFPGRFSGRQFSNSRSEMNVSTLELGDSALYLCASSVGLKGGSTDTQYFGPGTRLTVL.

In its sample, this clonotype was seen once. Since a much larger clone is just one base distant, this may be a read error. The V gene is TRBV29-1, the J gene TRBJ1-2; 7 nucleotides align to TRBD1. Trimming cost V 6 bases and J 0 bases; bases outside gene matches: 7. There are 14 residues in the CDR3. From germline, CDR1 is SQVTM and CDR2 ANQGSEA. CDR3 residues: CSVPGQLPNYGYTF. The CDR3, as DNA: TGCAGCGTGCCGGGACAGCTCCCTAACTATGGCTACACCTTC.

A few counts support this clonotype. The chain recombines TRBV5-1 with TRBJ2-2; 7 positions agree with TRBD1. Trimming at V came to 2 bases and at J to 3 bases, leaving 1 base not matched to a gene. The CDR3 is 14 amino acids. Looked up from germline, CDR1 is SGHRS and CDR2 is YFSETQ. Here the CDR3 DNA reads TGCGCCAGCAGCTTCCAGGGGGACACCGGGGAGCTGTTTTTT. This translates into CASSFQGDTGELFF. The full variable domain, rest sourced from reference TRBV5-1 and TRBJ2-2, is KAGVTQTPRYLIKTRGQQVTLSCSPISGHRSVSWYQQTPGQGLQFLFEYFSETQRNKGNFPGRFSGRQFSNSRSEMNVSTLELGDSALYLCASSFQGDTGELFFGEGSRLTVL.

This clonotype was detected only a few times. The rearrangement uses TRBV4-3 and TRBJ2-5; D may be TRBD1 (5 bases). CDR3 length: 14 amino acids. V lost 3 bases to trimming and J lost 2 bases, with 10 bases between them. Germline assignment: CDR1 LGHNA and CDR2 YSLEER. The CDR3 DNA is TGCGCCAGCAGCCACTCAGGGAAACAAGAGACCCAGTACTTC. Translating gives CASSHSGKQETQYF.

The sample holds many counts of this clonotype. The chain combines TRBV11-2 with TRBJ2-3, with D possibly matching TRBD2 (7 bases). Germline CDR1 SGHAT, CDR2 FQNNGV. V lost 6 bases and J lost 3, with 19 bases in between. This CDR3 has 16 residues. The CDR3 DNA reads as TGTGCCAGCAGACCCGTCCGGGGGGCTCGGACAGATACGCAGTATTTT. Translation gives CASRPVRGARTDTQYF.

This clonotype was observed a handful of times. V and J are TRBV28 and TRBJ1-3; a weak D match, TRBD1 (6 bases). The CDR3 sequence is 14 residues long. Per germline, CDR1 MDHEN and CDR2 SYDVKM. V lost 2 bases, J lost 3 bases, and 8 bases lay in between. CDR3 protein: CASSLGGGGNTIYF. The CDR3, as DNA: TGTGCCAGCAGTTTAGGAGGGGGTGGAAACACCATATATTTT. The variable domain in full, with the rest retrieved from reference TRBV28 and TRBJ1-3, is DVKVTQSSRYLVKRTGEKVFLECVQDMDHENMFWYRQDPGLGLRLIYFSYDVKMKEKGDIPEGYSVSREKKERFSLILESASTNQTSMYLCASSLGGGGNTIYFGEGSWLTVV.

In its sample, this clonotype was seen many times. The chain has TRBV6-4 and TRBJ2-1; 10 positions match TRBD2. The trim removed 4 bases at V and 1 base at J, leaving 1 base unmatched. Germline V gene lookup returns CDR1 MRHNA and CDR2 SNTAGT. This CDR3 is built from 15 residues. The CDR3: CASSVSGGSYNEQFF. In nucleotides, the CDR3 is TGTGCCAGCAGTGTTAGCGGGGGGTCCTACAATGAGCAGTTCTTC.